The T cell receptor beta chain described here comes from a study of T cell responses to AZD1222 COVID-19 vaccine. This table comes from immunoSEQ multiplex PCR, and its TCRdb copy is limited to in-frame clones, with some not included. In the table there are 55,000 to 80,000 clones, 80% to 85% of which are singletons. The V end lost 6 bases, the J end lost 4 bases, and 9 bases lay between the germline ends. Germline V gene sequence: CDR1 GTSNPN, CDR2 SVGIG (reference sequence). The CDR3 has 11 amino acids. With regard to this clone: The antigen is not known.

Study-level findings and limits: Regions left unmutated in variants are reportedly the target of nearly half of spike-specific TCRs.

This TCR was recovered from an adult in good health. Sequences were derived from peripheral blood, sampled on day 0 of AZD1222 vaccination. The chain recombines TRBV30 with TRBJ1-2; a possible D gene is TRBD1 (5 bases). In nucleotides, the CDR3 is TGTGCCTGCCGGGACCGCTATGGCTACACCTTC. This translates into CACRDRYGYTF. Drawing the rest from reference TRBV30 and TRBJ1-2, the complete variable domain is SQTIHQWPATLVQPVGSPLSLECTVEGTSNPNLYWYRQAAGRGLQLLFYSVGIGQISSEVPQNLSASRPQDRQFILSSKKLLLSDSGFYLCACRDRYGYTFGSGTRLTVV.